This T cell receptor (beta chain) was recorded in a study of blood T cell repertoires in COVID-19. Germline-derived CDR1 and CDR2 are MRHNA and SNTAGT. There are 14 residues in the CDR3. Trimming stripped 8 bases from V and 4 bases from J, with 16 bases between. As handled by the study authors: Reference gene primer amplification yielded estimated nucleated cell counts. Only in-frame clones appear in the TCRdb table, and some are missing; sequencing was by immunoSEQ multiplex PCR. Clone size and V and J calls were adopted from that table, with D and trimming inferred from the DNA. The sample lists roughly 260,000 clones, approximately 86% occurring once.

The sequenced sample was PBMCs or T cells enriched from blood (not recorded which). V and J are TRBV6-4 and TRBJ2-3; perhaps TRBD2 as D (6 bases). This sequence originates from a young woman who had recovered from COVID-19. The DNA of the CDR3 is TGTGCCAGCCGACCTGGGAGGTCATCAGATACGCAGTATTTT. Translated, it gives CASRPGRSSDTQYF.